The T cell receptor (beta chain) described here comes from a study of CD8+ T cells in alopecia areata. The CDR3 consists of 12 residues. Deletions cut 4 bases from V and 7 bases from J, with 8 bases between. Germline V gene lookup returns CDR1 GTSNPN and CDR2 SVGIG (reference sequence). This clone showed up just a few times. Antigen: not known. Treatment meaning: oral pan-JAK inhibitor, 5-10 mg twice daily. Specimens obtained from alopecia areata patients comprised lesional scalp punch biopsies and peripheral blood. Extracted RNA was reverse transcribed into cDNA, the sequencing template. Method: immunoSEQ multiplex PCR; TCRdb's copy keeps in-frame clones and lacks some. The sample lists roughly 280,000 clones; over 45% were seen once. Study-wide findings and caveats: One nonresponder leaves baseline CD8+ expansion's link to response uncertain. Tofacitinib significantly decreased scalp clonality and expanded CD8+ clones among top 100.

Sequencing was performed on CD4+ T cells sorted from blood, taken between weeks 51 and 52, from a patient treated with tofacitinib. The receptor's source is a human donor with alopecia areata. The chain carries TRBV30 and TRBJ1-6; no firm D call. The CDR3 region has the DNA TGTGCCTGGACCTGGACGAATTCACCCCTCCACTTT. Translated, it gives CAWTWTNSPLHF. Together with reference TRBV30 and TRBJ1-6, the CDR3 gives the full variable domain: SQTIHQWPATLVQPVGSPLSLECTVEGTSNPNLYWYRQAAGRGLQLLFYSVGIGQISSEVPQNLSASRPQDRQFILSSKKLLLSDSGFYLCAWTWTNSPLHFGNGTRLTVT.